These 10 T cell receptor beta chains came from one sample sequenced in a study of blood T cell repertoires in COVID-19. Clones were read by immunoSEQ multiplex PCR, and TCRdb kept only the in-frame ones, dropping some. Among about 160,000 clones, around 93% were seen once, and the ten largest hold approximately 4.9%. The specimen sequenced was peripheral blood. These receptors were taken from a man younger than 45 with COVID-19, enrolled during active disease.

The V gene is TRBV20-1, the J gene TRBJ1-1; TRBD1 might be the D (6 bases). Germline CDR1 DFQATT, CDR2 SNEGSKA (reference sequence). The CDR3 sequence is 13 residues long. Between the trimmed V and J ends, which lost 3 bases and 1 base, there was a span of 9 bases. CDR3: CSASGTPNTEAFF. In nucleotides, the CDR3 is TGCAGTGCTAGTGGGACACCGAACACTGAAGCTTTCTTT.

The chain recombines TRBV7-2 with TRBJ2-5; 8 bases are a match to TRBD2. V dropped 5 bases and J dropped 3; count of bases not matched to a gene: 14. The CDR3 sequence is 17 residues long. CDR1 SGHTA and CDR2 FQGNSA come from the germline V gene. CDR3 in DNA: TGTGCCAGCAGCCCCTGGGGTCCAGCGGGGGCTAAAGAGACCCAGTACTTC. The encoded protein is CASSPWGPAGAKETQYF. Full variable domain (missing parts from reference TRBV7-2 and TRBJ2-5): GAGVSQSPSNKVTEKGKDVELRCDPISGHTALYWYRQSLGQGLEFLIYFQGNSAPDKSGLPSDRFSAERTGGSVSTLTIQRTQQEDSAVYLCASSPWGPAGAKETQYFGPGTRLLVL.

This rearrangement joins TRBV28 to TRBJ2-1; D possibly corresponds to TRBD2 (6 bases). Germline CDR1 reads MDHEN; CDR2 reads SYDVKM. The CDR3 consists of 17 residues. Trimming removed 5 bases at V and 3 bases at J, with 20 bases between. The CDR3, as DNA: TGTGCCAGCAGTCCCCCCACTTTAGCGGCGGGCTACAATGAGCAGTTCTTC. It codes for CASSPPTLAAGYNEQFF.

This chain joins TRBV4-1 and TRBJ2-2; 9 bases map to TRBD2. Germline CDR1 MGHRA, CDR2 YSYEKL. There are 17 residues in the CDR3. J gave up 4 bases and V 4 bases, and 10 bases lay outside the gene matches. The CDR3 bases are TGCGCCAGCAGCCTAAGGGGAGCGGGAGGTATCACCGGGGAGCTGTTTTTT. Its protein product is CASSLRGAGGITGELFF.

This chain's CDR3 is CASSFNSGTRGEQYF. The DNA for the CDR3 is TGTGCCAGCAGCTTTAACTCCGGGACAAGAGGCGAGCAGTACTTC. The chain combines TRBV7-9 with TRBJ2-7; a weak D match, TRBD1 (6 bases). The CDR3 contains 15 residues. Per the germline V gene, CDR1 is SEHNR and CDR2 is FQNEAQ (reference sequence). With 3 bases removed from V and 6 bases from J, the gap between germline ends came to 18 bases.

The CDR3 loop reads CASKGTYNEQFF. In DNA, the CDR3 is TGTGCCAGCAAGGGGACCTACAATGAGCAGTTCTTC. V and J are TRBV28 and TRBJ2-1; maybe TRBD1 (5 bases). There are 12 residues in the CDR3. V was pared by 7 bases and J by 2 bases, with 6 bases between. Germline V lookup: CDR1 MDHEN, CDR2 SYDVKM.

The CDR3 spells CASSEGLVTFF. The DNA for the CDR3 is TGTGCCAGCAGCGAAGGACTAGTTACGTTCTTC. The J gene is TRBJ2-1, the V gene TRBV3-1 (or the pseudogene TRBV3-2); 7 bases agree with TRBD2. The germline V gene encodes CDR1 LGHDT and CDR2 YNNKEL (reference sequence). J was trimmed by 15 bases and V by 5 bases; bases with no gene match: 7. This CDR3 spans 11 amino acids.

The chain recombines TRBV18 with TRBJ1-1; 7 bases line up with TRBD1. Trimming cost V 4 bases and J 6 bases; bases outside gene matches: 17. CDR3 size: 17 residues. Germline CDR1 KGHSH, CDR2 LQKENI. The CDR3 spells CASSLLRQGLFGSEAFF. DNA for the CDR3: TGTGCCAGCTCACTCCTCCGACAGGGTTTATTTGGCTCTGAAGCTTTCTTT.

This clone was observed once. The J gene is TRBJ2-2, the V gene TRBV7-2, with 8 bases fitting TRBD1. Germline CDR1 is SGHTA and CDR2 is FQGNSA. This CDR3 has 16 residues. With 2 bases clipped from V and 0 bases from J, the junction kept 2 bases outside the gene matches. The DNA of the CDR3 is TGTGCCAGCAGCTTACCACAGGGGGCGAACACCGGGGAGCTGTTTTTT. Translated: CASSLPQGANTGELFF.

This chain uses TRBV6-5 with TRBJ2-1, with a tentative D call TRBD2 (6 bases). The germline V gene encodes CDR1 MNHEY and CDR2 SVGAGI. Trimming stripped 0 bases from V and 8 bases from J, with 17 bases between. This CDR3 is built from 16 residues. CDR3 in amino acids: CASSYSRDPWEDEQFF. In DNA, the CDR3 is TGTGCCAGCAGTTACTCGAGGGACCCCTGGGAGGATGAGCAGTTCTTC.